Below, 15 T cell receptor beta chains from the same sample are listed, as sequenced in a study of T cells in narcolepsy. Data came from immunoSEQ multiplex PCR; TCRdb stores just in-frame clones and leaves some out. The repertoire holds roughly 20,000 clones, with 75% to 90% as singletons. The sequenced sample was memory (CD45RA-) CD4+ T cells from blood. The receptors here all came from a human donor in good health.

This clone came up once. The V call is TRBV7-2, the J call TRBJ2-1; possibly TRBD2 for D (6 bases). CDR3 size: 14 residues. Trimming took 5 bases from V and 13 from J, leaving 21 bases between them. Germline CDR1 SGHTA, CDR2 FQGNSA. In DNA, the CDR3 is TGTGCCAGCAGCCGCCCGGAGGGTAGCGGAGAACAGTTCTTC. It is translated as CASSRPEGSGEQFF.

V gene TRBV30 combines with J gene TRBJ1-6, with 10 positions matching TRBD1. The ends lost 3 bases at V and 9 bases at J; junction bases unmatched: 17. This CDR3 is built from 18 residues. Germline CDR1 and CDR2: GTSNPN and SVGIG (reference sequence). The CDR3 region is CAWRAGGTGVRVSSPLHF. The CDR3 DNA sequence: TGTGCCTGGAGGGCTGGTGGGACAGGGGTAAGAGTGTCTTCACCCCTCCACTTT.

This chain links TRBV9 with TRBJ2-7, with TRBD1 identical over 8 bases. Germline V gives CDR1 SGDLS, CDR2 YYNGEE. This CDR3 has 14 amino acids. V dropped 4 bases and J dropped 4; count of bases not matched to a gene: 7. CDR3 residues: CASSWGQGAYEQYF. In nucleotides, the CDR3 is TGTGCCAGCAGCTGGGGGCAGGGGGCTTACGAGCAGTACTTC.

The chain joins TRBV5-4 to TRBJ2-7, with no clear D. V was clipped by 4 bases and J by 8 bases, with 10 bases between them. Germline lookup yields CDR1 SGHNT and CDR2 YYREEE (reference sequence). This CDR3 has 11 amino acids. This chain's CDR3 is CASSLHAQQYF. DNA of the CDR3: TGTGCCAGCAGCCTCCATGCTCAGCAGTACTTC.

With respect to this clone: This sample also contains other DNA sequences that code for the same CDR3. The rearrangement joins TRBV18 to TRBJ2-1, with 7 bases fitting TRBD2. In germline, CDR1 is KGHSH, CDR2 LQKENI. CDR3 length equals 16 residues. V was clipped by 1 base and J by 10 bases; unmatched bases: 13. The CDR3 protein is CASSPLGEGLLGEQFF. DNA of the CDR3: TGTGCCAGCTCACCACTAGGGGAGGGCCTCCTAGGGGAGCAGTTCTTC.

There are a few counts of this clone. The gene calls are TRBV30 and TRBJ1-5, with TRBD1 matching 7 bases. Per germline, CDR1 GTSNPN and CDR2 SVGIG (reference sequence). The CDR3 contains 15 residues. The ends lost 1 base at V and 6 bases at J; junction bases unmatched: 9. CDR3 nucleotide sequence: TGTGCCTGGAGTGGGCCAGGGGGAATGGGTCAGCCCCAGCATTTT. Translation gives CAWSGPGGMGQPQHF.

The chain is built from TRBV25-1 and TRBJ1-1; a weak D match, TRBD1 (5 bases). Trimming pared 4 bases from V and 6 bases from J, leaving 15 bases between. Per the germline V gene, CDR1 is MGHDK and CDR2 is SYGVNS. The CDR3 is 14 amino acids. CDR3 amino acids: CASSGLGVWAEAFF. For the CDR3, the DNA is TGTGCCAGCAGTGGGCTGGGGGTGTGGGCTGAAGCTTTCTTT.

This sequence joins TRBV10-2 and TRBJ2-5; no definite D call. Trimming took off 4 bases at V and 5 bases at J, with 11 bases between the two ends. CDR1 is WSHSY and CDR2 is SAAADI in the germline V gene. There are 13 residues in the CDR3. CDR3 DNA: TGCGCCAGCAGTGTCCCCCTCGGGGAGACCCAGTACTTC. It encodes CASSVPLGETQYF.

The V and J genes are TRBV7-8 and TRBJ2-1, with D hard to call. The length of the CDR3 is 12 residues. Deletions cut 1 base from V and 6 bases from J, with 4 bases between. CDR1 and CDR2 (germline): SGHVS, FQNEAQ. This CDR3 is CASSLVTNEQFF. In nucleotides, the CDR3 is TGTGCCAGCAGCTTAGTGACCAATGAGCAGTTCTTC.

The chain carries TRBV6-6 and TRBJ1-2, with D unclear. Germline V gene data show CDR1 as MNHNY and CDR2 as SVGAGI (reference sequence). The V end lost 2 bases, the J end lost 8 bases, and 6 bases lay between the germline ends. The CDR3 covers 11 residues. The CDR3 sequence: CASSYTRGYTF. CDR3 bases: TGTGCCAGCAGTTACACCCGAGGCTACACCTTC.

The J gene is TRBJ2-1, the V gene TRBV11-3; D may be TRBD1 or TRBD2 (6 bases each). Germline CDR1 reads SGHNT; CDR2 reads YENEEA. The CDR3 extends over 13 amino acids. V was shortened by 5 bases and J by 9 bases, with 14 bases between the two germline ends. The CDR3 protein is CASSAKQGGEQFF. The CDR3 coding sequence is TGTGCCAGCAGCGCCAAACAGGGAGGTGAGCAGTTCTTC.

The CDR3 protein is CASSIDRGQAVGPLHF. In nucleotides, the CDR3 is TGTGCCAGTAGTATAGATCGAGGACAGGCCGTTGGACCCCTCCACTTT. The chain has TRBV19 and TRBJ1-6, with 7 bases that match TRBD1. The CDR3 is made up of 16 amino acids. V lost 0 bases, J lost 12 bases, and 11 bases stayed unmatched. CDR1 LNHDA and CDR2 SQIVND come from the germline V gene (reference sequence).

V usage is TRBV9 and J usage is TRBJ1-1; D gene uncertain. The CDR3 length is 14 residues. Germline lookup yields CDR1 SGDLS and CDR2 YYNGEE. Trimming shortened V by 4 bases and J by 0 bases, and 10 bases separated the two germline ends. The CDR3 DNA is TGTGCCAGCAGCCCCGCCGGCATGAACACTGAAGCTTTCTTT. It is translated as CASSPAGMNTEAFF.

This rearrangement joins TRBV5-3 to TRBJ1-5; D may be TRBD1 (6 bases). TRBV5-3 is given ORF status, its function remaining uncertain. Trimming took 4 bases from V and 5 from J, leaving 16 bases between them. CDR3 length equals 15 residues. The CDR3 region is CARSSLWGAHQPQHF. In DNA form, the CDR3 reads TGTGCCAGAAGCAGTTTATGGGGGGCGCATCAGCCCCAGCATTTT.

V is TRBV6-1 and J is TRBJ2-1, with 7 bases lining up with TRBD1. Germline CDR1 MNHNS, CDR2 SASEGT. The trim removed 7 bases at V and 4 bases at J, leaving 7 bases unmatched. This CDR3 is built from 14 residues. CDR3 in DNA: TGTGCCAGCACCCGGGACAGAATTTACAATGAGCAGTTCTTC. It is translated as CASTRDRIYNEQFF.